These 26 T cell receptor beta chains came from one sample sequenced in a study of T cells after somatic rescue of genetic block. Assay used: immunoSEQ multiplex PCR; TCRdb lists only in-frame clones, some missing. Altogether 45,000 to 55,000 clones are present, 90% to 97% being singletons, with the ten largest covering about 0.076%. The sequencing input was peripheral blood mononuclear cells (PBMCs). The receptors were gathered from a child under three years old.

The CDR3 DNA sequence: TGTGCCAGCAGGAAGCGGGAGGAGCAGTTCTTC. It codes for CASRKREEQFF. The chain has TRBV4-2 and TRBJ2-1, with 8 bases matching TRBD2. Germline CDR1 reads LGHNA; CDR2 reads YNFKEQ. Germline trimming cut 6 bases from V and 10 bases from J; bases unmatched to any gene: 2. This CDR3 has 11 amino acids.

The chain links TRBV10-3 to TRBJ1-2, with 10 bases lining up with TRBD1. There are 14 residues in the CDR3. The V gene's germline CDR1 is ENHRY and CDR2 SYGVKD. V was clipped by 3 bases and J by 6 bases; unmatched bases: 4. This CDR3 reads CAISDWTGGDGYTF. CDR3 nucleotide sequence: TGTGCCATCAGTGATTGGACAGGGGGGGATGGCTACACCTTC.

The rearrangement uses TRBV4-2 and TRBJ2-3; D tentatively reads TRBD1 or TRBD2 (5 bases each). V was shortened by 4 bases and J by 2 bases, with 10 bases between the two germline ends. The CDR3 has 14 residues. The germline V gene has CDR1 LGHNA and CDR2 YNFKEQ. CDR3 DNA: TGTGCCAGCAGCCCCCGGGGCCCCACAGATACGCAGTATTTT. This encodes CASSPRGPTDTQYF.

The V and J genes are TRBV7-9 and TRBJ2-1; 7 bases are a match to TRBD2. Germline V gene sequence: CDR1 SEHNR, CDR2 FQNEAQ (reference sequence). The V gene end was trimmed by 6 bases and the J gene end by 6 bases; junction bases not matched to a gene: 8. This CDR3 region has 14 residues. CDR3 DNA sequence: TGTGCCAGCAGATCCACTAGCGATTCCAATGAGCAGTTCTTC. It is translated as CASRSTSDSNEQFF.

The genes are TRBV2 and TRBJ1-5, with 8 positions matching TRBD1. The CDR3 has 14 residues. Germline V gives CDR1 SNHLY, CDR2 FYNNEI. The V and J ends lost 7 bases and 2 bases, in that order; junction bases with no gene match: 4. The CDR3 spells CASTGGGGNQPQHF. The CDR3 DNA follows: TGTGCCAGCACAGGGGGCGGAGGCAATCAGCCCCAGCATTTT.

The chain has TRBV25-1 and TRBJ2-3; possible D gene TRBD2, 5 bases. The V and J ends lost 4 bases and 0 bases respectively, with 5 bases between them. Germline CDR1 reads MGHDK; CDR2 reads SYGVNS. This CDR3 contains 13 residues. Written as DNA, the CDR3 is TGTGCCAGCAGTGGGACTAGCACAGATACGCAGTATTTT. Encoded protein: CASSGTSTDTQYF.

This clone occurred a few times. This sequence joins TRBV30 and TRBJ1-1; possibly TRBD1 for D (5 bases). The germline gives CDR1 GTSNPN, CDR2 SVGIG (reference sequence). Trimming left V 0 bases short and J 3 bases short, with 8 bases between. The CDR3 contains 13 residues. The CDR3 region has the DNA TGTGCCTGGAGTGTTGGGGGGGACACTGAAGCTTTCTTT. Translated: CAWSVGGDTEAFF.

This chain links TRBV4-2 with TRBJ1-2; D is perhaps TRBD1 (6 bases). Germline CDR1 reads LGHNA; CDR2 reads YNFKEQ. CDR3 length: 16 amino acids. Trimming took off 1 base at V and 5 bases at J, with 17 bases between the two ends. This CDR3 reads CASSQAHWTVYYGYTF. The CDR3 DNA reads TGTGCCAGCAGCCAAGCCCACTGGACAGTATATTATGGCTACACCTTC.

This chain connects TRBV5-1 to TRBJ2-7; 11 nucleotides align to TRBD2. Trimming removed 0 bases from V and 1 base from J; junction bases left unmatched: 6. Germline V gives CDR1 SGHRS, CDR2 YFSETQ. This CDR3 region has 17 residues. The DNA for the CDR3 is TGCGCCAGCAGCTTGGACGCGACTAGCGGGATTTCCTACGAGCAGTACTTC. This encodes CASSLDATSGISYEQYF.

The chain has TRBV19 and TRBJ1-2, with TRBD1 matching 12 bases. The J segment lost 7 bases and the V segment lost 3 bases, leaving 3 bases of the junction unmatched. Germline V CDR1 and CDR2: LNHDA, SQIVND (reference sequence). This CDR3 is built from 14 residues. CDR3 sequence (DNA): TGTGCCAGTAGTATGGGACAGGGGGCGCTTGGCTACACCTTC. Translating it yields CASSMGQGALGYTF.

CDR3 bases: TGTGCCAGCAGCTTGAACGGGCGCTACAATGAGCAGTTCTTC. This encodes CASSLNGRYNEQFF. This chain uses TRBV5-5 with TRBJ2-1; D remains unclear. The CDR3 runs to 14 residues. Germline lookup yields CDR1 SGHKS and CDR2 YYEKEE (reference sequence). V lost 1 base and J lost 3, with 8 bases in between. Full variable domain (remainder filled in from reference TRBV5-5 and TRBJ2-1): DAGVTQSPTHLIKTRGQQVTLRCSPISGHKSVSWYQQVLGQGPQFIFQYYEKEERGRGNFPDRFSARQFPNYSSELNVNALLLGDSALYLCASSLNGRYNEQFFGPGTRLTVL.

The CDR3 spells CASSLGLVYEQYF. The CDR3 DNA sequence: TGTGCCAGCAGTTTGGGACTAGTCTACGAGCAGTACTTC. The V call is TRBV27, the J call TRBJ2-7; 8 nucleotides line up with TRBD2. This CDR3 region has 13 residues. Unmatched junction bases numbered 1, after V lost 3 bases and J lost 3 bases. Germline assignment: CDR1 MNHEY and CDR2 SMNVEV (reference sequence).

V and J are TRBV28 and TRBJ1-3; D remains unclear. The V and J ends lost 9 bases and 0 bases respectively, with 9 bases between them. The length of the CDR3 is 13 residues. Per the germline V gene, CDR1 is MDHEN and CDR2 is SYDVKM. CDR3 residues: CASAFGSGNTIYF. The CDR3 DNA sequence: TGTGCCAGTGCCTTTGGCTCTGGAAACACCATATATTTT. Drawing the rest from reference TRBV28 and TRBJ1-3, the complete variable domain is DVKVTQSSRYLVKRTGEKVFLECVQDMDHENMFWYRQDPGLGLRLIYFSYDVKMKEKGDIPEGYSVSREKKERFSLILESASTNQTSMYLCASAFGSGNTIYFGEGSWLTVV.

The count of this clone is one. The rearrangement uses TRBV30 and TRBJ1-3; 10 bases align to TRBD1. Looked up from germline, CDR1 is GTSNPN and CDR2 is SVGIG (reference sequence). V lost 0 bases to trimming and J lost 1 base; unmatched junction nucleotides: 3. The CDR3 is made up of 16 amino acids. CDR3 coding DNA: TGTGCCTGGAGTGTCGGACAGGGGGTGTCTGGAAACACCATATATTTT. Protein: CAWSVGQGVSGNTIYF. Combining the CDR3 with reference TRBV30 and TRBJ1-3 gives the whole variable domain SQTIHQWPATLVQPVGSPLSLECTVEGTSNPNLYWYRQAAGRGLQLLFYSVGIGQISSEVPQNLSASRPQDRQFILSSKKLLLSDSGFYLCAWSVGQGVSGNTIYFGEGSWLTVV.

The J gene is TRBJ2-1, the V gene TRBV27; TRBD2 aligns across 9 bases. After removal of 2 bases from V and 9 bases from J, the junction contained 5 bases not matched to a gene. Germline assignment: CDR1 MNHEY and CDR2 SMNVEV (reference sequence). The CDR3 sequence is 14 residues long. The CDR3 DNA is TGTGCCAGCAGTTTACGCGGGAGGGCCCGTGAGCAGTTCTTC. Amino acid sequence: CASSLRGRAREQFF.

The chain combines TRBV5-4 with TRBJ2-7, with 9 bases matching TRBD1. The ends lost 0 bases at V and 0 bases at J; junction bases unmatched: 1. Germline CDR1 SGHNT, CDR2 YYREEE (reference sequence). CDR3 length equals 15 residues. CDR3 DNA: TGTGCCAGCAGCTTGGGGGGACAGGGCTCCTACGAGCAGTACTTC. It specifies CASSLGGQGSYEQYF.

The chain links TRBV7-8 to TRBJ2-3; D might be TRBD1 (6 bases). This CDR3 region has 13 residues. The germline V and J ends were trimmed by 1 base and 4 bases, with 6 bases remaining between them. In germline, CDR1 is SGHVS, CDR2 FQNEAQ. The CDR3 here is CASSLDRADTQYF. In DNA, the CDR3 is TGTGCCAGCAGCTTAGACAGGGCAGATACGCAGTATTTT.

This clone was picked up one time. The chain combines TRBV7-6 with TRBJ2-3; D perhaps matches TRBD1 (5 bases). Trimming removed 1 base at V and 5 bases at J, with 19 bases between. Germline lookup yields CDR1 SGHVS and CDR2 FNYEAQ. The CDR3 is made up of 17 amino acids. Here the CDR3 reads CASSLETGPLERDTQYF. In nucleotides, the CDR3 is TGTGCCAGCAGCTTAGAAACAGGTCCCCTCGAGAGAGATACGCAGTATTTT.

The chain uses TRBV5-4 and TRBJ1-2, with 7 positions matching TRBD1. This CDR3 is built from 15 residues. Germline CDR1 and CDR2: SGHNT and YYREEE (reference sequence). Germline trimming cut 0 bases from V and 2 bases from J; bases unmatched to any gene: 4. The CDR3 nucleotides are TGTGCCAGCAGCTTGGTGGCGGGACAGAACTATGGCTACACCTTC. Its protein product is CASSLVAGQNYGYTF.

The chain combines TRBV7-8 with TRBJ2-7; 12 nucleotides line up with TRBD2. The germline V gene encodes CDR1 SGHVS and CDR2 FQNEAQ. CDR3 size: 16 residues. Germline trimming cut 3 bases from V and 4 bases from J; bases unmatched to any gene: 7. For the CDR3, the DNA is TGTGCCAGCAGCTTGTCCGGGACTAGCGGGTCTTACGAGCAGTACTTC. Translated: CASSLSGTSGSYEQYF. Complete variable domain (other parts from reference TRBV7-8 and TRBJ2-7): GAGVSQSPRYKVAKRGQDVALRCDPISGHVSLFWYQQALGQGPEFLTYFQNEAQLDKSGLPSDRFFAERPEGSVSTLKIQRTQQEDSAVYLCASSLSGTSGSYEQYFGPGTRLTVT.

The chain has TRBV4-2 and TRBJ2-2; weak D call: TRBD1 (6 bases). V shed 1 base and J shed 6 bases, with 18 bases lying between them. The CDR3 has 17 residues. CDR1 is LGHNA, CDR2 YNFKEQ, per germline. CDR3 protein: CASSQVLDSLDPGELFF. CDR3 in DNA: TGTGCCAGCAGCCAAGTTTTGGACAGCCTAGACCCCGGGGAGCTGTTTTTT.

V and J are TRBV19 and TRBJ1-2; D remains unclear. Trimming took off 3 bases at V and 8 bases at J, with 16 bases between the two ends. The CDR3 totals 14 residues. Germline V gives CDR1 LNHDA, CDR2 SQIVND (reference sequence). CDR3 amino acids: CASSISHGVEGYTF. The CDR3 bases are TGTGCCAGTAGTATTTCCCACGGAGTCGAGGGCTACACCTTC.

This chain connects TRBV27 to TRBJ2-2, with D uncertain. Trimming shortened V by 2 bases and J by 4 bases, and 8 bases separated the two germline ends. CDR3 length equals 14 residues. CDR1 MNHEY and CDR2 SMNVEV come from the germline V gene (reference sequence). CDR3 sequence (DNA): TGTGCCAGCAGTTTACCCGCGGCCACCGGGGAGCTGTTTTTT. Its translation: CASSLPAATGELFF.

This chain joins TRBV5-6 and TRBJ2-7; D is unresolved. CDR3 size: 15 residues. Germline values: CDR1 SGHDT, CDR2 YYEEEE. Trimming took 0 bases from V and 2 from J, leaving 12 bases between them. The CDR3, as DNA: TGTGCCAGCAGCTTGGTAACCCGGCGCGCCTACGAGCAGTACTTC. The encoded protein is CASSLVTRRAYEQYF.

Turning to this clone: Other DNA variants within this sample encode the same CDR3. The chain is built from TRBV11-3 and TRBJ1-1, with D unclear. CDR1 is SGHNT and CDR2 is YENEEA in the germline V gene. V was clipped by 1 base and J by 1 base, with 4 bases between them. There are 13 residues in the CDR3. The CDR3 is CASSLGQNTEAFF. The DNA of the CDR3 is TGTGCCAGCAGCTTAGGCCAGAACACTGAAGCTTTCTTT.

This clone has only a few counts. J is TRBJ1-6 and V is TRBV25-1, with TRBD1 as a possible D gene (5 bases). In germline, CDR1 is MGHDK, CDR2 SYGVNS. The CDR3 is 13 amino acids. Trimming left V 6 bases short and J 8 bases short, with 11 bases between. CDR3 sequence (DNA): TGTGCCAGCAGGTGGGGGGGGGATTCACCCCTCCACTTT. Its translation: CASRWGGDSPLHF.